Listed below are T cell receptor beta chains from one sample, sequenced in a study of shared clonotypes between healthy human individuals. Sequencing used immunoSEQ multiplex PCR; TCRdb keeps in-frame clones, though not all of them. The data hold about 2 million clones, with over 85% observed a single time. What was sequenced was naive CD8+ T cells sorted from blood. The receptors were gathered from a man between 18 and 29 years old in good health. Both conserved end residues are part of each CDR3. Fields, in order: CDR3 protein, CDR3 DNA, D gene, clone size, J gene, V gene. D genes are given only for firm matches. Size is omitted from some rows. Given values are once, few, many or a class for expanded clones.

CDR3: CASSTTSGTQSYEQYF
DNA: TGTGCCAGTAGTACGACTAGCGGGACGCAAAGCTACGAGCAGTACTTC
D: TRBD2
size: .
J: TRBJ2-7
V: TRBV19

CDR3: CASSSDKMGEQYF
DNA: TGCGCCAGCAGCTCGGACAAGATGGGCGAGCAGTACTTC
D: .
size: once
J: TRBJ2-7
V: TRBV5-1

CDR3: CASSQVEGNTEAFF
DNA: TGTGCCAGCAGCCAGGTGGAGGGGAACACTGAAGCTTTCTTT
D: .
size: .
J: TRBJ1-1
V: TRBV7-2

CDR3: CASSQEGGASTDTQYF
DNA: TGCGCCAGCAGCCAAGAAGGGGGGGCTAGCACAGATACGCAGTATTTT
D: .
size: .
J: TRBJ2-3
V: TRBV4-3

CDR3: CASSLGDLGEQYF
DNA: TGTGCCAGCAGCTTAGGGGACTTAGGCGAGCAGTACTTC
D: .
size: once
J: TRBJ2-7
V: TRBV7-6

CDR3: CASSLSGHFYEQYF
DNA: TGTGCCAGCAGTTTGTCGGGACACTTCTACGAGCAGTACTTC
D: .
size: .
J: TRBJ2-7
V: TRBV28

CDR3: CASSPAPDRFNPDEQFF
DNA: TGTGCCAGCAGTCCTGCCCCGGACAGATTTAACCCGGATGAGCAGTTCTTC
D: .
size: .
J: TRBJ2-1
V: TRBV28

CDR3: CAWIMPGTGWGEDTEAFF
DNA: TGTGCCTGGATCATGCCCGGGACAGGATGGGGAGAGGACACTGAAGCTTTCTTT
D: TRBD1
size: .
J: TRBJ1-1
V: TRBV30

CDR3: CAWSAPTGWNTQYF
DNA: TGTGCCTGGAGTGCCCCGACCGGATGGAATACGCAGTATTTT
D: .
size: .
J: TRBJ2-3
V: TRBV30

CDR3: CASSQESGRKTQYF
DNA: TGCGCCAGCAGCCAAGAGTCGGGGCGGAAGACCCAGTACTTC
D: .
size: .
J: TRBJ2-5
V: TRBV4-1

CDR3: CASSYVRGTEAFF
DNA: TGTGCCAGCAGTTACGTGAGGGGCACTGAAGCTTTCTTT
D: .
size: .
J: TRBJ1-1
V: TRBV6-5

CDR3: CASSILGYEQYF
DNA: TGTGCCAGCAGCATCTTAGGGTACGAGCAGTACTTC
D: .
size: .
J: TRBJ2-7
V: TRBV13

CDR3: CASSPTTSSYNEQFF
DNA: TGTGCCAGCAGCCCAACGACTAGCTCCTACAATGAGCAGTTCTTC
D: .
size: .
J: TRBJ2-1
V: TRBV11-2

CDR3: CASSTGAYNSPLHF
DNA: TGTGCCAGCAGCACAGGGGCTTATAATTCACCCCTCCACTTT
D: TRBD1
size: .
J: TRBJ1-6
V: TRBV2

CDR3: CANSRRNTGELFF
DNA: TGTGCCAACAGTAGGAGGAACACCGGGGAGCTGTTTTTT
D: .
size: .
J: TRBJ2-2
V: TRBV28

CDR3: CASSDGTGFYEQYF
DNA: TGCGCCAGCAGTGATGGGACAGGGTTCTACGAGCAGTACTTC
D: TRBD1
size: .
J: TRBJ2-7
V: TRBV10-1

CDR3: CASTLGIRGNQPQHF
DNA: TGTGCCAGCACCCTGGGGATTAGGGGCAATCAGCCCCAGCATTTT
D: .
size: once
J: TRBJ1-5
V: TRBV28

CDR3: CASSSPIKGQGSNSYEQYF
DNA: TGTGCCAGCAGTTCCCCTATTAAGGGACAGGGGTCCAATTCCTACGAGCAGTACTTC
D: TRBD1
size: .
J: TRBJ2-7
V: TRBV28

CDR3: CASRYDSYEQYF
DNA: TGTGCCAGCAGATATGACTCCTACGAGCAGTACTTC
D: .
size: .
J: TRBJ2-7
V: TRBV11-2

CDR3: CASSAPEGSYNEQFF
DNA: TGTGCCAGCAGCGCCCCGGAAGGGTCCTACAATGAGCAGTTCTTC
D: .
size: .
J: TRBJ2-1
V: TRBV5-4

CDR3: CATSTSGHSTEAFF
DNA: TGTGCCACCAGCACCTCTGGACATAGCACTGAAGCTTTCTTT
D: .
size: .
J: TRBJ1-1
V: TRBV15

CDR3: CASSSTEGEYF
DNA: TGTGCCAGCAGCTCGACGGAGGGGGAGTACTTC
D: .
size: few
J: TRBJ2-4
V: TRBV7-9

CDR3: CASSFGTNYEQYF
DNA: TGTGCCAGCAGCTTCGGGACTAACTACGAGCAGTACTTC
D: TRBD2
size: once
J: TRBJ2-7
V: TRBV13

CDR3: CASSYSGLPFSGANVLTF
DNA: TGTGCCAGCAGCTACAGCGGGCTCCCATTCTCTGGGGCCAACGTCCTGACTTTC
D: .
size: .
J: TRBJ2-6
V: TRBV5-4

CDR3: CASSLALGLAGASTDTQYF
DNA: TGTGCCAGCAGCTTAGCCCTGGGACTAGCGGGGGCCAGCACAGATACGCAGTATTTT
D: TRBD2
size: .
J: TRBJ2-3
V: TRBV11-2

CDR3: CASSLGQGKSYGYTF
DNA: TGTGCCAGCAGCTTAGGACAGGGGAAGTCCTATGGCTACACCTTC
D: TRBD1
size: once
J: TRBJ1-2
V: TRBV5-4

CDR3: CASSVSPMSGGTYEQYF
DNA: TGTGCCAGCAGCGTATCCCCCATGTCAGGTGGGACCTACGAGCAGTACTTC
D: .
size: .
J: TRBJ2-7
V: TRBV9

CDR3: CASSSSGRSDEQYF
DNA: TGTGCCAGCAGTTCTAGCGGGAGGTCTGACGAGCAGTACTTC
D: TRBD2
size: .
J: TRBJ2-7
V: TRBV6-5

CDR3: CASTLSRSNTGELFF
DNA: TGCGCCAGCACACTATCAAGGTCGAACACCGGGGAGCTGTTTTTT
D: .
size: .
J: TRBJ2-2
V: TRBV5-1

CDR3: CASSLSPGTGIYEQYF
DNA: TGTGCCAGCAGTTTATCGCCCGGGACAGGGATCTACGAGCAGTACTTC
D: TRBD1
size: few
J: TRBJ2-7
V: TRBV27

CDR3: CASTYGWAFF
DNA: TGCGCCAGCACCTACGGGTGGGCTTTCTTT
D: .
size: .
J: TRBJ1-1
V: TRBV10-1

CDR3: CASSSVGAPQNIQYF
DNA: TGTGCCAGCAGCTCGGTGGGAGCCCCTCAAAACATTCAGTACTTC
D: .
size: .
J: TRBJ2-4
V: TRBV11-2

CDR3: CASSRLGGELFF
DNA: TGTGCCAGCAGCCGCTTGGGCGGGGAGCTGTTTTTT
D: .
size: .
J: TRBJ2-2
V: TRBV11-2

CDR3: CASSVGGRDRERAYEQYF
DNA: TGTGCCAGCAGCGTAGGGGGTCGTGACAGGGAAAGGGCCTACGAGCAGTACTTC
D: TRBD1
size: .
J: TRBJ2-7
V: TRBV9

CDR3: CASSLLGYEQYF
DNA: TGTGCCAGCAGTCTTCTTGGATACGAGCAGTACTTC
D: .
size: .
J: TRBJ2-7
V: TRBV7-9

CDR3: CASGWQGAMDEQYF
DNA: TGTGCCAGCGGATGGCAGGGGGCGATGGACGAGCAGTACTTC
D: TRBD1
size: .
J: TRBJ2-7
V: TRBV14

CDR3: CASSDSVTDSRKANVLTF
DNA: TGTGCCAGCAGCGACTCCGTGACAGACTCTCGAAAGGCCAACGTCCTGACTTTC
D: .
size: .
J: TRBJ2-6
V: TRBV7-9

CDR3: CASSQVSSSGGYEADTQYF
DNA: TGCGCCAGCAGCCAAGTGTCGTCTAGCGGGGGCTATGAGGCAGATACGCAGTATTTT
D: TRBD2
size: .
J: TRBJ2-3
V: TRBV4-1

CDR3: CASSEGRGTYEQYF
DNA: TGCGCCAGCAGTGAAGGCAGGGGAACCTACGAGCAGTACTTC
D: .
size: .
J: TRBJ2-7
V: TRBV10-2

CDR3: CASSLDDESADTQYF
DNA: TGTGCCAGCAGCCTGGACGACGAGAGCGCAGATACGCAGTATTTT
D: .
size: .
J: TRBJ2-3
V: TRBV7-2

CDR3: CASSLAEFGYTF
DNA: TGTGCCAGCAGCTTAGCAGAATTCGGCTACACCTTC
D: .
size: .
J: TRBJ1-2
V: TRBV7-9

CDR3: CASKPEGGSLGTEAFF
DNA: TGTGCCAGTAAGCCGGAAGGAGGCAGCCTAGGGACTGAAGCTTTCTTT
D: .
size: .
J: TRBJ1-1
V: TRBV2

CDR3: CASSHVVGTIYGYTF
DNA: TGCGCCAGCAGCCATGTTGTCGGGACGATCTATGGCTACACCTTC
D: .
size: .
J: TRBJ1-2
V: TRBV4-1

CDR3: CASSDPGYEQYF
DNA: TGCGCCAGCAGTGATCCTGGGTACGAGCAGTACTTC
D: .
size: .
J: TRBJ2-7
V: TRBV10-1

CDR3: CASSPLGADTQYF
DNA: TGTGCCAGCAGCCCTCTTGGAGCAGATACGCAGTATTTT
D: .
size: .
J: TRBJ2-3
V: TRBV7-3

CDR3: CASSVEPGQGSYEQYF
DNA: TGTGCCAGCAGCGTAGAGCCCGGGCAGGGCTCCTACGAGCAGTACTTC
D: .
size: .
J: TRBJ2-7
V: TRBV9

CDR3: CASSQEWAGRRIIGANVLTF
DNA: TGCGCCAGCAGCCAAGAATGGGCAGGGAGGCGAATAATTGGGGCCAACGTCCTGACTTTC
D: .
size: .
J: TRBJ2-6
V: TRBV4-3

CDR3: CASSLDGRVNSYNEQFF
DNA: TGTGCCAGCAGCTTAGATGGGAGAGTAAACTCCTACAATGAGCAGTTCTTC
D: .
size: .
J: TRBJ2-1
V: TRBV11-2

CDR3: CASSAGISYEQYF
DNA: TGTGCCAGCAGCGCCGGGATCTCCTACGAGCAGTACTTC
D: .
size: .
J: TRBJ2-7
V: TRBV13

CDR3: CASSLAGYPGELFF
DNA: TGTGCCAGCAGTTTGGCAGGGTATCCCGGGGAGCTGTTTTTT
D: .
size: once
J: TRBJ2-2
V: TRBV28

CDR3: CASSLELGPISTIYF
DNA: TGCGCCAGCAGCTTGGAGCTAGGCCCCATTAGCACCATATATTTT
D: .
size: .
J: TRBJ1-3
V: TRBV5-1

CDR3: CASNGQGLGYYNEQFF
DNA: TGTGCCAGCAACGGCCAGGGACTAGGTTACTACAATGAGCAGTTCTTC
D: .
size: .
J: TRBJ2-1
V: TRBV21-1

CDR3: CASSLNLDRDTDTQYF
DNA: TGTGCCAGCAGCTTGAACCTCGACAGGGACACAGATACGCAGTATTTT
D: TRBD1
size: .
J: TRBJ2-3
V: TRBV5-6

CDR3: CASSLFRSGTGEQYF
DNA: TGTGCCAGCAGTTTATTCCGGAGCGGGACAGGGGAGCAGTACTTC
D: TRBD1
size: .
J: TRBJ2-7
V: TRBV27